Below are 24 T cell receptor beta chains sequenced from a single sample in a study of T-cell memory formation after mild COVID-19. One entry per CDR3 protein, called by TCRdb with MiXCR from the 5' RACE reads. The sample gives 400,000 to 500,000 distinct CDR3 sequences, roughly 20% of which show up once; 7.5% to 9.5% is in the top ten. The source material was PBMCs or a T cell subset sorted from them (not recorded which). The receptors were sampled from an adult woman who had mild COVID-19 (a few samples of this study predate the infection). Cell type and time point are not known.

This clonotype has ten or more counts. The rearrangement links TRBV12-3 or TRBV12-4 to TRBJ2-7; unclear D gene. The CDR3 has 11 amino acids. V was clipped by 4 bases and J by 5 bases, with 6 bases between them. The CDR3 loop reads CASSYGDEQYF. CDR3 coding DNA: TGTGCCAGCAGTTATGGTGACGAGCAGTACTTC.

This clonotype was seen only a few times. This chain connects TRBV4-1 to TRBJ2-7; D ambiguous. The CDR3 loop spans 12 amino acids. Trimming pared 2 bases from V and 7 bases from J, leaving 9 bases between. The V gene's germline CDR1 is MGHRA and CDR2 YSYEKL. The CDR3 nucleotides are TGCGCCAGCAGCCAACAAGGGCGAGAGCAGTACTTC. Protein sequence: CASSQQGREQYF.

The rearrangement uses TRBV10-2 and TRBJ2-7, with D hard to call. In germline, CDR1 is WSHSY, CDR2 SAAADI. Trimming took 6 bases from V and 2 from J, leaving 14 bases between them. The CDR3 is 14 residues long. As DNA, the CDR3 is TGCGCCAGCAGAGGCAGGACCTCCACCTACGAGCAGTACTTC. This codes for CASRGRTSTYEQYF.

The sample holds a few counts of this clonotype. The V call is TRBV7-9, the J call TRBJ2-5; 12 bases fit TRBD2. Germline CDR1 and CDR2: SEHNR and FQNEAQ (reference sequence). V lost 4 bases, J lost 3 bases, and 15 bases stayed unmatched. This CDR3 is built from 19 residues. The CDR3 sequence is CASSSGLAGSRVVEETQYF. The CDR3 coding sequence is TGTGCCAGCAGCTCAGGACTAGCGGGATCAAGGGTGGTGGAAGAGACCCAGTACTTC.

This clonotype was seen repeatedly, ten times or more. The rearrangement links TRBV11-2 to TRBJ2-7; TRBD2 might be the D (5 bases). CDR1 and CDR2 from the germline V gene are SGHAT and FQNNGV. V was cut by 5 bases and J by 3 bases, with 11 bases left in between. This CDR3 contains 13 residues. This chain's CDR3 is CASSLGNNYEQYF. In nucleotides, the CDR3 is TGTGCCAGCAGCCTCGGGAATAACTACGAGCAGTACTTC.

This chain uses TRBV11-2 with TRBJ1-3; the D is unclear. This CDR3 region has 15 residues. Trimming took off 1 base at V and 0 bases at J, with 7 bases between the two ends. Germline V gene lookup returns CDR1 SGHAT and CDR2 FQNNGV. The CDR3 sequence is CASSLGSSSGNTIYF. The CDR3 DNA is TGTGCCAGCAGCTTAGGGTCGAGCTCTGGAAACACCATATATTTT. Filled out from reference TRBV11-2 and TRBJ1-3, the complete variable domain reads EAGVAQSPRYKIIEKRQSVAFWCNPISGHATLYWYQQILGQGPKLLIQFQNNGVVDDSQLPKDRFSAERLKGVDSTLKIQPAKLEDSAVYLCASSLGSSSGNTIYFGEGSWLTVV.

CDR3 bases: TGTGCCAGCAGCTCCCTCCGGACTAGCCAAGATACGCAGTATTTT. Translated, it gives CASSSLRTSQDTQYF. The chain carries TRBV9 and TRBJ2-3; 8 bases align to TRBD2. CDR1 is SGDLS, CDR2 YYNGEE, per germline. This CDR3 is 15 amino acids long. The ends lost 4 bases at V and 5 bases at J; junction bases unmatched: 9.

This clonotype occurred a few times. The genes are TRBV27 and TRBJ2-7, with D possibly being TRBD2 (6 bases). The germline V gene encodes CDR1 MNHEY and CDR2 SMNVEV (reference sequence). The germline V and J ends were trimmed by 5 bases and 3 bases, with 17 bases remaining between them. The length of the CDR3 is 15 residues. This CDR3 is CASSLTHLGGYEQYF. CDR3 DNA sequence: TGTGCCAGCAGTCTGACCCACTTGGGGGGCTACGAGCAGTACTTC.

A few counts support this clonotype. This sequence joins TRBV5-1 and TRBJ1-3, with a weak D call TRBD1 (5 bases). The germline gives CDR1 SGHRS, CDR2 YFSETQ. CDR3 size: 17 residues. Trimming cost V 1 base and J 0 bases, with 14 bases left between them. CDR3 DNA: TGCGCCAGCAGCTTGCAGGGTCCTATGGACTCTGGAAACACCATATATTTT. Protein product: CASSLQGPMDSGNTIYF.

Only a few counts were recorded for this clonotype. The CDR3 loop reads CATSRDTGGPGELFF. CDR3 sequence (DNA): TGTGCCACCAGCAGAGATACGGGGGGGCCCGGGGAGCTGTTTTTT. The V gene is TRBV15, the J gene TRBJ2-2; 8 bases are shared with TRBD2. V trimming: 0 bases; J trimming: 6 bases; junction bases outside the gene matches: 3. CDR3 length equals 15 residues. Germline V gene lookup returns CDR1 LNHNV and CDR2 YYDKDF (reference sequence).

The chain joins TRBV5-1 to TRBJ2-2, with D possibly called TRBD1 or TRBD2 (5 bases each). The CDR3 spans 14 residues. CDR1 is SGHRS and CDR2 is YFSETQ in the germline V gene. Trimming removed 1 base at V and 6 bases at J, with 10 bases between. In DNA, the CDR3 is TGCGCCAGCAGCTTGATTTGGGGGTCCGGGGAGCTGTTTTTT. This encodes CASSLIWGSGELFF.

This clonotype occurred a few times. The chain uses TRBV6-5 and TRBJ1-5; the match to TRBD1 covers 9 bases. This CDR3 is built from 15 residues. Germline CDR1 and CDR2: MNHEY and SVGAGI. Unmatched junction bases numbered 2, after V lost 4 bases and J lost 1 base. The CDR3 nucleotides are TGTGCCAGCAGTTGGGACAGGGCGAGCAATCAGCCCCAGCATTTT. It encodes CASSWDRASNQPQHF.

A few counts support this clonotype. The chain has TRBV7-6 and TRBJ2-5, with D tentatively TRBD1 (6 bases). This CDR3 is 13 amino acids long. The V end was cut by 6 bases, the J end by 2 bases, with 10 bases between. From germline, CDR1 is SGHVS and CDR2 FNYEAQ. The CDR3 loop reads CASSHRVQETQYF. In DNA, the CDR3 is TGTGCCAGCAGTCACAGGGTACAAGAGACCCAGTACTTC. Together with reference TRBV7-6 and TRBJ2-5, the CDR3 gives the full variable domain: GAGVSQSPRYKVTKRGQDVALRCDPISGHVSLYWYRQALGQGPEFLTYFNYEAQQDKSGLPNDRFSAERPEGSISTLTIQRTEQRDSAMYRCASSHRVQETQYFGPGTRLLVL.

The table lists this clonotype with many counts. The rearrangement links TRBV24-1 to TRBJ2-1; D is perhaps TRBD2 (6 bases). The germline CDR1 and CDR2 sequences are KGHDR and SFDVKD. The CDR3 length is 15 residues. The V end was cut by 4 bases, the J end by 6 bases, with 15 bases between. The CDR3 DNA is TGTGCCACCAGTGACCCGACCGGACTAACCAATGAGCAGTTCTTC. Translation gives CATSDPTGLTNEQFF.

The chain combines TRBV12-3 or TRBV12-4 with TRBJ2-5; tentative D call: TRBD2 (5 bases). The CDR3 covers 15 residues. The ends were cut back, 2 bases at V and 5 bases at J, with 15 bases in the middle. The CDR3 is CASSLLDSVGETQYF. Written as DNA, the CDR3 is TGTGCCAGCAGTTTATTGGACTCTGTTGGGGAGACCCAGTACTTC.

This clonotype showed up just a few times. CDR3 protein: CSAREPNTEAFF. CDR3 sequence (DNA): TGCAGTGCTAGAGAACCGAACACTGAAGCTTTCTTT. The chain joins TRBV20-1 to TRBJ1-1, with D unresolved. The CDR3 has 12 residues. Trimming removed 0 bases from V and 1 base from J, with 3 bases in between. The germline V gene encodes CDR1 DFQATT and CDR2 SNEGSKA (reference sequence).

The table lists this clonotype with a few counts. The chain employs TRBV5-6 and TRBJ1-1; no reliable D call. The CDR3 runs to 19 residues. CDR1 and CDR2 from the germline V gene are SGHDT and YYEEEE. V lost 3 bases and J 1 base, leaving 25 bases between the germline ends. CDR3 region: CASSSLGPESYKWNTEAFF. DNA for the CDR3: TGTGCCAGCAGCTCGCTCGGTCCCGAATCTTATAAATGGAACACTGAAGCTTTCTTT.

This clonotype was observed a handful of times. This sequence joins TRBV5-1 and TRBJ2-1, with 8 bases fitting TRBD1. The germline V gene has CDR1 SGHRS and CDR2 YFSETQ. V trimming: 0 bases; J trimming: 2 bases; junction bases outside the gene matches: 13. CDR3 length equals 19 residues. The CDR3 bases are TGCGCCAGCAGCTTGGTAGAGGCCAGGGGGCGATTCCCCTACAATGAGCAGTTCTTC. Translation gives CASSLVEARGRFPYNEQFF.

The chain combines TRBV7-2 with TRBJ2-7; 9 positions agree with TRBD2. CDR3 length: 17 amino acids. The ends lost 3 bases at V and 1 base at J; junction bases unmatched: 10. CDR1 and CDR2 (germline): SGHTA, FQGNSA. CDR3 amino acids: CASSFEKTSGPSYEQYF. CDR3 DNA: TGTGCCAGCAGCTTCGAAAAGACTAGCGGCCCTTCCTACGAGCAGTACTTC.

This sequence joins TRBV9 and TRBJ1-1, with no clear D. V lost 0 bases to trimming and J lost 1 base, with 7 bases between them. The CDR3 consists of 14 residues. Germline CDR1 SGDLS, CDR2 YYNGEE. CDR3 DNA sequence: TGTGCCAGCAGCGTAGGAGCGCAGAACACTGAAGCTTTCTTT. This codes for CASSVGAQNTEAFF. The whole variable domain, filled in from reference TRBV9 and TRBJ1-1, reads DSGVTQTPKHLITATGQRVTLRCSPRSGDLSVYWYQQSLDQGLQFLIQYYNGEERAKGNILERFSAQQFPDLHSELNLSSLELGDSALYFCASSVGAQNTEAFFGQGTRLTVV.

This clonotype was seen only a few times. This chain links TRBV9 with TRBJ2-1, with D unclear. Germline CDR1 and CDR2: SGDLS and YYNGEE. Trimming stripped 0 bases from V and 8 bases from J, with 9 bases between. This CDR3 has 13 amino acids. CDR3 loop: CASSVGVNHEQFF. The CDR3 coding sequence is TGTGCCAGCAGCGTAGGTGTGAACCATGAGCAGTTCTTC.

J is TRBJ1-1 and V is TRBV30; D gene unclear. The CDR3 loop spans 14 amino acids. The germline V gene has CDR1 GTSNPN and CDR2 SVGIG (reference sequence). Deletions cut 3 bases from V and 0 bases from J, with 11 bases between. CDR3 sequence reads: CAWRFQQLNTEAFF. Written as DNA, the CDR3 is TGTGCCTGGAGGTTTCAGCAACTGAACACTGAAGCTTTCTTT.

This CDR3 reads CASSLGTTGYNEQFF. In DNA form, the CDR3 reads TGTGCCAGCAGCCTGGGGACTACGGGGTACAATGAGCAGTTCTTC. The genes are TRBV27 and TRBJ2-1; TRBD2 matches at 7 bases. CDR3 length: 15 amino acids. The junction had 9 bases not matched to a gene; V was cut back by 6 bases and J by 4 bases. CDR1 MNHEY and CDR2 SMNVEV come from the germline V gene (reference sequence).

The rearrangement joins TRBV20-1 to TRBJ2-7; D tentatively reads TRBD1 or TRBD2 (5 bases each). V lost 5 bases and J lost 6, with 20 bases in between. Germline CDR1 DFQATT, CDR2 SNEGSKA (reference sequence). The CDR3 length is 14 residues. The CDR3 here is CSAPADRGAVEQYF. DNA for the CDR3: TGCAGTGCTCCTGCCGACAGAGGGGCTGTCGAGCAGTACTTC.